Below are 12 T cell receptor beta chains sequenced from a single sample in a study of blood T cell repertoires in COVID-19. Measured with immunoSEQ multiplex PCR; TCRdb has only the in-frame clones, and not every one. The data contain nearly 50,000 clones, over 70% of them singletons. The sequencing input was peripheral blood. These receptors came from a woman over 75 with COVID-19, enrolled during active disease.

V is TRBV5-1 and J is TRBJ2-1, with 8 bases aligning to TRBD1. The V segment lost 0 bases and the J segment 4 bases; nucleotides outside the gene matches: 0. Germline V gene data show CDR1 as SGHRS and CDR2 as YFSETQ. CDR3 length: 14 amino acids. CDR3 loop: CASSLGDRYNEQFF. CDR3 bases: TGCGCCAGCAGCTTGGGGGACAGGTACAATGAGCAGTTCTTC.

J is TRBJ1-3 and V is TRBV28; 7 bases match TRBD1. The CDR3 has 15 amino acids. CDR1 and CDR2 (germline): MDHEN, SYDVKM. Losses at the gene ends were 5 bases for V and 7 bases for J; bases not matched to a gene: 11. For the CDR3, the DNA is TGTGCCAGCAGTCCCTCTCGACAGGGTGGGAACACCATATATTTT. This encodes CASSPSRQGGNTIYF.

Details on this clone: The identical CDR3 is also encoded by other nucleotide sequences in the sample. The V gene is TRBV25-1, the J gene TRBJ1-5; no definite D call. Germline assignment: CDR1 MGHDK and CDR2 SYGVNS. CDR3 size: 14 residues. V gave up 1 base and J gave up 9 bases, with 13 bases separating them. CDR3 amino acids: CASSESGGSRPQHF. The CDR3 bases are TGTGCCAGCAGTGAATCTGGAGGCTCACGGCCCCAGCATTTT.

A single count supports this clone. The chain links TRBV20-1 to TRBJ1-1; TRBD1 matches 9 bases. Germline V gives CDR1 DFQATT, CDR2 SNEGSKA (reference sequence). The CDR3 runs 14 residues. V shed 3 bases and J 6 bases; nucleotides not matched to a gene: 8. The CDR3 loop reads CSASFSGQGSEAFF. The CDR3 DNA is TGCAGTGCTAGTTTTTCGGGACAGGGTTCTGAAGCTTTCTTT.

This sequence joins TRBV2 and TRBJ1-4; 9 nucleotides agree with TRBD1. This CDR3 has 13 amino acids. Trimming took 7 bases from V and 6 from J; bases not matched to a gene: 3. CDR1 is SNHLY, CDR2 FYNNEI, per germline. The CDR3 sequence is CASKDRGYEKLFF. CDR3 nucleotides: TGTGCCAGCAAGGACAGGGGATATGAAAAACTGTTTTTT. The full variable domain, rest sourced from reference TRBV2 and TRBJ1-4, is EPEVTQTPSHQVTQMGQEVILRCVPISNHLYFYWYRQILGQKVEFLVSFYNNEISEKSEIFDDQFSVERPDGSNFTLKIRSTKLEDSAMYFCASKDRGYEKLFFGSGTQLSVL.

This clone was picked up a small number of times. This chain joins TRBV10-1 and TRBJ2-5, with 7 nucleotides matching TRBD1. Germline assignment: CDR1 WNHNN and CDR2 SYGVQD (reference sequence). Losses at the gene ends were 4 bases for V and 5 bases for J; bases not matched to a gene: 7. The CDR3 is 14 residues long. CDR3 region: CASSALRGSETQYF. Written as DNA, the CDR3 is TGCGCCAGCAGTGCCCTCAGGGGGTCGGAGACCCAGTACTTC.

CDR3 sequence: CASSLLGDSYGYTF. The CDR3 nucleotides read TGTGCCAGCAGCTTATTGGGCGATTCCTATGGCTACACCTTC. The genes are TRBV7-9 and TRBJ1-2; D uncertain. Germline lookup yields CDR1 SEHNR and CDR2 FQNEAQ (reference sequence). V was trimmed by 2 bases and J by 4 bases, leaving 11 bases between them. This CDR3 has 14 residues. The whole variable domain, remainder taken from reference TRBV7-9 and TRBJ1-2, is DTGVSQNPRHKITKRGQNVTFRCDPISEHNRLYWYRQTLGQGPEFLTYFQNEAQLEKSRLLSDRFSAERPKGSFSTLEIQRTEQGDSAMYLCASSLLGDSYGYTFGSGTRLTVV.

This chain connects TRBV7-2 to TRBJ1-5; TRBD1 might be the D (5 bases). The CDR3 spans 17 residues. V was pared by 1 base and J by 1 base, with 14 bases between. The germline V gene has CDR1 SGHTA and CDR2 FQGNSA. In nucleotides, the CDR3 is TGTGCCAGCAGCTTAGAGTGGGCGACAGCCAGCAATCAGCCCCAGCATTTT. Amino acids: CASSLEWATASNQPQHF.

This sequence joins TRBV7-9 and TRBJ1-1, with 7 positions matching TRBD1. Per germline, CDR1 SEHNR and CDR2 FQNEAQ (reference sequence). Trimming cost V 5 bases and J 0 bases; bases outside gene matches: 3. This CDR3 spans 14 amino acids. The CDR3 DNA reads TGTGCCAGCAGCAGGGACAGCATGAACACTGAAGCTTTCTTT. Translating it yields CASSRDSMNTEAFF.

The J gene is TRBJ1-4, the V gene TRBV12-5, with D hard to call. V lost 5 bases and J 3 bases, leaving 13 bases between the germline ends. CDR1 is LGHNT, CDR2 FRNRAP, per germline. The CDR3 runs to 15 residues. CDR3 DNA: TGTGCTAGTGGTCGCGGTCTGGGTCCTAATGAAAAACTGTTTTTT. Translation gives CASGRGLGPNEKLFF.

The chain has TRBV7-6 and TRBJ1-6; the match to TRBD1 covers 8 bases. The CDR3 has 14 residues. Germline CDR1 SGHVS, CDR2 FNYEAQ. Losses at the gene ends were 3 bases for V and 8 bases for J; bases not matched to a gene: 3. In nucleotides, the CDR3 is TGTGCCAGCAGCTTCGGACAGGGAGATTCACCCCTCCACTTT. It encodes CASSFGQGDSPLHF.

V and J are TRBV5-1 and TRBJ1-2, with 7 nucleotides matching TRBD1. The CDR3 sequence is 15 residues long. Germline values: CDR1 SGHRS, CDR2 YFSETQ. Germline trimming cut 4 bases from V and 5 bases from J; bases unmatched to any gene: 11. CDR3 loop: CASSTEGGGVYGYTF. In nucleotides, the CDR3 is TGCGCCAGCAGCACGGAAGGGGGCGGTGTTTATGGCTACACCTTC.